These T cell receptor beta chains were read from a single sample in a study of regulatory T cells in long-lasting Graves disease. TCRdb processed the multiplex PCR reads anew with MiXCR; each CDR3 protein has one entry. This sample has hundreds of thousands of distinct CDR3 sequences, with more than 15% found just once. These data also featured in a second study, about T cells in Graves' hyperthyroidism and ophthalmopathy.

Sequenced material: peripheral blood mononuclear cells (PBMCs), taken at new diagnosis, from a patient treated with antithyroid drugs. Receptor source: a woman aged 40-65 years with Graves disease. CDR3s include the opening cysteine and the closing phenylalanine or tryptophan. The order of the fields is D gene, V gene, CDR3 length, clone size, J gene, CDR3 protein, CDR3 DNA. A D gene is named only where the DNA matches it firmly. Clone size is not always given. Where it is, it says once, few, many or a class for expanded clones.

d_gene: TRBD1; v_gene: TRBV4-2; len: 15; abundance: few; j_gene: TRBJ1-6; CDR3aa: CASSQDGTGTSPLHF; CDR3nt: TGTGCCAGCAGCCAAGATGGGACAGGGACTTCACCCCTCCACTTT
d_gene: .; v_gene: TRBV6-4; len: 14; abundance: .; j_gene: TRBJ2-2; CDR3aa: CASSYRQGSGELFF; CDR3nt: TGTGCCAGCAGTTACCGGCAGGGGTCCGGGGAGCTGTTTTTT
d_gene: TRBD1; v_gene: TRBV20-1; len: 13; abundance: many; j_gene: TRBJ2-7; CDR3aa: CSARTGGSYEQYF; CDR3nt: TGCAGTGCGCGGACAGGGGGTTCCTACGAGCAGTACTTC
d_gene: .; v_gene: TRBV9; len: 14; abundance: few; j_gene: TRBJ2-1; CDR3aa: CASSAPDDHNEQFF; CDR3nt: TGTGCCAGCAGCGCCCCCGACGATCACAATGAGCAGTTCTTC
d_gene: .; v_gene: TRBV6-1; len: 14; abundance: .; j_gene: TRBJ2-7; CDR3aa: CASSPTGRPYEQYF; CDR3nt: TGTGCCAGCAGCCCGACGGGACGACCATACGAGCAGTACTTC
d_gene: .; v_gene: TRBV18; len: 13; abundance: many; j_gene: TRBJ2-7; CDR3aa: CASSPPVKGEQYF; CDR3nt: TGTGCCAGCTCACCACCGGTAAAGGGTGAGCAGTACTTC
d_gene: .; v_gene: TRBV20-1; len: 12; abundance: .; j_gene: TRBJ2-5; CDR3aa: CSAKASGETQYF; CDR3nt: TGCAGTGCTAAGGCGTCCGGGGAGACCCAGTACTTC
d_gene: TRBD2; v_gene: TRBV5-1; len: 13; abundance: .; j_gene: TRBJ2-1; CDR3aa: CASRLAGAKEQFF; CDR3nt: TGCGCCAGCAGACTAGCGGGGGCCAAAGAGCAGTTCTTC
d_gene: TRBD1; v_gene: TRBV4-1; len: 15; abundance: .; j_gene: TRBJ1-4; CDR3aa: CASTPTGATNEKLFF; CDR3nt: TGCGCCAGCACGCCGACAGGGGCAACTAATGAAAAACTGTTTTTT
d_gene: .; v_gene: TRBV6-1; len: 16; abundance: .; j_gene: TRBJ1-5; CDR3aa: CASSEWAGDPNQPQHF; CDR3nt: TGTGCCAGCAGTGAATGGGCAGGGGATCCGAATCAGCCCCAGCATTTT
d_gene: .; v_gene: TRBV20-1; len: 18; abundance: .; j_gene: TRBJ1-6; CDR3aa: CSAREGGTDPTRNSPLHF; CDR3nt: TGCAGTGCTAGAGAGGGGGGGACGGATCCAACCCGGAATTCACCCCTCCACTTT
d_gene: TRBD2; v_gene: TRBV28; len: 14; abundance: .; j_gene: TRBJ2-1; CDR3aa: CASSLYGTSAEQFF; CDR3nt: TGTGCCAGCAGTTTATACGGGACTAGCGCTGAGCAGTTCTTC
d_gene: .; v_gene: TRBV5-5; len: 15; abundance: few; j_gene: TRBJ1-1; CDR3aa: CASTAQVGGGTEAFF; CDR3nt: TGTGCCAGCACCGCCCAAGTCGGGGGGGGCACTGAAGCTTTCTTT
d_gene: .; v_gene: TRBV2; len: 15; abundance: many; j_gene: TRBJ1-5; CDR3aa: CASSRAGNSNQPQHF; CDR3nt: TGTGCCAGCAGCCGGGCTGGAAATAGCAATCAGCCCCAGCATTTT
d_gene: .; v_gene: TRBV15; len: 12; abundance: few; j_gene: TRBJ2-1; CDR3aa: CATSREYDEQFF; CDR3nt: TGTGCCACCAGCAGGGAGTACGATGAGCAGTTCTTC
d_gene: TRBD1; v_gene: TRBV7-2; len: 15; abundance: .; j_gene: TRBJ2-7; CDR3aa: CASNLDRVKPYEQYF; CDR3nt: TGTGCCAGCAACTTAGACAGGGTCAAACCCTACGAGCAGTACTTC
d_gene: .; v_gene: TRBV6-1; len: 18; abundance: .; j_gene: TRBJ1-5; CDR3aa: CASSLGWGEGYSNQPQHF; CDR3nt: TGTGCCAGCAGCCTGGGTTGGGGGGAAGGATATAGCAATCAGCCCCAGCATTTT
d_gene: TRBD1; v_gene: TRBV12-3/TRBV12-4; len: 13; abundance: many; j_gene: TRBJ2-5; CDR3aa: CASSPDRALTQYF; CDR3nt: TGTGCCAGCAGCCCTGACAGGGCTTTAACCCAGTACTTC
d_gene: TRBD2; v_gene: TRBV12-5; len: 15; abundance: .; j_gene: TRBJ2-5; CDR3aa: CASGFAGGPRETQYF; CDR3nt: TGTGCTAGTGGTTTTGCGGGGGGCCCACGGGAGACCCAGTACTTC
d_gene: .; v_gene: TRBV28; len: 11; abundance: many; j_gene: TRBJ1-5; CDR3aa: CASQGIQPQHF; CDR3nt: TGTGCGAGCCAGGGGATTCAGCCCCAGCATTTT
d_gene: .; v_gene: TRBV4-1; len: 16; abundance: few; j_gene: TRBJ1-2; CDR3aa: CASSLPGKGPNYGYTF; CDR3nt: TGCGCCAGCAGCCTACCGGGGAAGGGGCCCAACTATGGCTACACCTTC
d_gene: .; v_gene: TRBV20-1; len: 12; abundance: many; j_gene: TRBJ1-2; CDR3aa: CSAKTELYGYTF; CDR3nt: TGCAGTGCTAAGACAGAACTCTATGGCTACACCTTC
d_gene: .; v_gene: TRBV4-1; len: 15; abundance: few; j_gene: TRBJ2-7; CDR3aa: CASSRSPGFGYEQYF; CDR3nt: TGCGCCAGCAGCAGATCCCCCGGGTTTGGCTACGAGCAGTACTTC
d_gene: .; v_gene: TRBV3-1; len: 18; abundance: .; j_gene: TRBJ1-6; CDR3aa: CASSTSATLDSGNSPLHF; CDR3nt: TGTGCCAGCAGCACGTCTGCCACCCTAGACAGTGGAAATTCACCCCTCCACTTT
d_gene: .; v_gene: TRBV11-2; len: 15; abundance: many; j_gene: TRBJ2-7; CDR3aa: CASSLEARTSDEQYF; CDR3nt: TGTGCCAGCAGCTTAGAGGCCAGGACCTCTGACGAGCAGTACTTC
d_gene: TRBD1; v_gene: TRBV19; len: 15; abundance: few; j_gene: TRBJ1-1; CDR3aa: CASSIPGQGGPEAFF; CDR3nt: TGTGCCAGTAGTATCCCAGGACAGGGGGGTCCTGAAGCTTTCTTT
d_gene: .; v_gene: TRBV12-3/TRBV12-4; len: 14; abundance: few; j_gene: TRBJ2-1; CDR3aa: CASSAGSSYNEQFF; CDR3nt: TGTGCCAGCAGTGCGGGAAGCTCCTACAATGAGCAGTTCTTC
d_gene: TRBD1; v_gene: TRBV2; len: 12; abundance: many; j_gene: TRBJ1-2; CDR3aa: CASAGQNYGYTF; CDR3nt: TGTGCCAGCGCGGGACAGAACTATGGCTACACCTTC
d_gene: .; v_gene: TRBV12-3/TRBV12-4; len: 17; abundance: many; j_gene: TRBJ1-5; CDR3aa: CASSLSFELPINQPQHF; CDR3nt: TGTGCCAGCAGTTTGTCCTTTGAACTACCGATTAATCAGCCCCAGCATTTT
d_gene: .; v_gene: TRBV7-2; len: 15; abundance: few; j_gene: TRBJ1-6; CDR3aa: CASSKIHPGLSPLHF; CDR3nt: TGTGCCAGCAGCAAAATTCACCCAGGGCTGTCACCCCTCCACTTT
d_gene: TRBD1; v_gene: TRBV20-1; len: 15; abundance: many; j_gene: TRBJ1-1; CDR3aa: CSARTKTGVDTEAFF; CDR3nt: TGCAGTGCTAGAACCAAAACAGGGGTGGACACTGAAGCTTTCTTT
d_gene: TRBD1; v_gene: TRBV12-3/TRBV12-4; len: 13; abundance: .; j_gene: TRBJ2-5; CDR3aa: CAVSRGREGTQYF; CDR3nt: TGTGCCGTCTCGAGGGGGCGCGAGGGGACCCAGTACTTC
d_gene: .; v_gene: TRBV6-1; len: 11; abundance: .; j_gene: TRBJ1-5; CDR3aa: CATGGDQPQHF; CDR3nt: TGTGCCACCGGGGGTGATCAGCCCCAGCATTTT
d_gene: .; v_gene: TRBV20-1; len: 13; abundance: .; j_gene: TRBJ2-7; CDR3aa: CSARDYESYEQYF; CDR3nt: TGCAGTGCTAGAGATTACGAGTCCTACGAGCAGTACTTC
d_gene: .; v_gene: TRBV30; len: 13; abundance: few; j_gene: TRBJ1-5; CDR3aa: CAWGGRGFQPQHF; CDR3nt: TGTGCCTGGGGGGGAAGGGGATTTCAGCCCCAGCATTTT
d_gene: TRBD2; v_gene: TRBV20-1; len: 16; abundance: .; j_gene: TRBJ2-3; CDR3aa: CSAREIAGGSTDTQYF; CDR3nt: TGCAGTGCTAGAGAAATAGCGGGGGGAAGCACAGATACGCAGTATTTT
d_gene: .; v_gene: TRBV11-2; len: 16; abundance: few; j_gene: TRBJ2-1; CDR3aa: CASSLSGDLSYNEQFF; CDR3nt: TGTGCCAGCAGCTTGAGTGGGGACCTCTCCTACAATGAGCAGTTCTTC
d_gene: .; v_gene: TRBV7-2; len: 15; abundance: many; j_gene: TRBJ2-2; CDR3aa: CASSFEIRITGELFF; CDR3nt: TGTGCCAGCAGCTTTGAGATAAGGATCACCGGGGAGCTGTTTTTT
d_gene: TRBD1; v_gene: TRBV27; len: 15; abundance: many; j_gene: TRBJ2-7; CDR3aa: CASSELGQVSYEQYF; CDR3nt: TGTGCCAGCAGTGAACTGGGACAGGTTTCCTACGAGCAGTACTTC
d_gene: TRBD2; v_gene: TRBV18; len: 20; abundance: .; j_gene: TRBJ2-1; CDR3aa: CASSPPPSGGHPLGRYEQFF; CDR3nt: TGTGCCAGCTCACCACCCCCTAGCGGGGGTCACCCCCTTGGACGGTATGAGCAGTTCTTC
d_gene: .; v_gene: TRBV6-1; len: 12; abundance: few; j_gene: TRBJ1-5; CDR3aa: CASNGFNQPQHF; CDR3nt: TGTGCCAGCAACGGATTCAATCAGCCCCAGCATTTT
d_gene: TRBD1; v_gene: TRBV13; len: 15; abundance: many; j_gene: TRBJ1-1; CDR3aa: CASTPEQGWDTEAFF; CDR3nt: TGTGCCAGCACCCCGGAACAGGGGTGGGACACTGAAGCTTTCTTT
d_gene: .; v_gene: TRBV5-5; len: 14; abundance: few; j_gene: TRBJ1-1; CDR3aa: CASSLYGLNTEAFF; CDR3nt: TGTGCCAGCAGCTTGTATGGGCTGAACACTGAAGCTTTCTTT
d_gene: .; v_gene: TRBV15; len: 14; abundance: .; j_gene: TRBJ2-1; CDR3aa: CATSTRSSHNEQFF; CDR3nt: TGTGCCACCAGCACAAGAAGTAGCCACAATGAGCAGTTCTTC
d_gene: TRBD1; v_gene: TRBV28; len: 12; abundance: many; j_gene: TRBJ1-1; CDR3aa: CASSPDRVEAFF; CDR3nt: TGTGCCAGCAGTCCGGACAGGGTTGAAGCTTTCTTT
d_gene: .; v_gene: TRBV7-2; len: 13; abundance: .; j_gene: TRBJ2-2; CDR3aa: CASSFGMAGELFF; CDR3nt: TGTGCCAGCAGCTTCGGGATGGCCGGGGAGCTGTTTTTT
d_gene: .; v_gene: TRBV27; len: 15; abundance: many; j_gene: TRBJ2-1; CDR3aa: CASSLGAWAYNEQFF; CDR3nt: TGTGCCAGCAGTTTAGGAGCCTGGGCCTACAATGAGCAGTTCTTC
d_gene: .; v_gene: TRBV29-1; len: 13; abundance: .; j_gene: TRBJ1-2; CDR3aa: CSVEGQQGYGYTF; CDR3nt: TGCAGCGTTGAAGGGCAGCAGGGCTATGGCTACACCTTC
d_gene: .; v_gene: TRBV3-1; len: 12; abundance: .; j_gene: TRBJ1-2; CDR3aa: CASSSPSEGYTF; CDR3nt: TGTGCCAGCAGCTCCCCCTCGGAGGGCTACACCTTC